Presented here are 27 T cell receptor beta chains from one specimen sequenced in a study of blood T cell repertoires in COVID-19. Here immunoSEQ multiplex PCR was the method, and the copy in TCRdb shows in-frame clones only, minus some. Of roughly 230,000 clones detected, under 85% appear once; the ten largest clones hold more than 5.5%. Sequenced material: peripheral blood. The receptor source for this set is a human donor in a cohort sampled during active COVID-19.

The table lists this clone with a count of one. The chain uses TRBV5-4 and TRBJ2-7; 12 bases line up with TRBD2. Germline V gives CDR1 SGHNT, CDR2 YYREEE (reference sequence). The CDR3 consists of 17 residues. The V gene end was trimmed by 4 bases and the J gene end by 3 bases; junction bases not matched to a gene: 11. The CDR3 region is CASSPLAGGKQSYEQYF. Here the CDR3 DNA reads TGTGCCAGCAGCCCACTAGCGGGAGGTAAACAAAGCTACGAGCAGTACTTC.

V and J are TRBV10-3 and TRBJ2-7; TRBD1 agrees at 7 bases. With V trimmed by 3 bases and J by 3 bases, 5 bases remained unmatched. This CDR3 has 14 residues. Germline-derived CDR1 and CDR2 are ENHRY and SYGVKD. Written as DNA, the CDR3 is TGTGCCATCAGTGAACGGCAGGGGGTCTACGAGCAGTACTTC. It specifies CAISERQGVYEQYF.

The rearrangement uses TRBV27 and TRBJ1-2, with 8 positions matching TRBD1. The CDR3 runs 15 residues. J was trimmed by 0 bases and V by 5 bases; bases with no gene match: 5. CDR1 is MNHEY, CDR2 SMNVEV, per germline (reference sequence). The CDR3 is CASSTDRGANYGYTF. CDR3 nucleotides: TGTGCCAGCAGTACCGACAGGGGAGCTAACTATGGCTACACCTTC.

The chain couples TRBV29-1 to TRBJ1-6, with unresolved D. V gave up 4 bases and J gave up 7 bases, with 11 bases separating them. There are 13 residues in the CDR3. Germline V gene lookup returns CDR1 SQVTM and CDR2 ANQGSEA. CDR3 in DNA: TGCAGCGTTGGGTCTGATGCGAATTCACCCCTCCACTTT. This encodes CSVGSDANSPLHF. Full variable domain (outside the CDR3, taken from reference TRBV29-1 and TRBJ1-6): SAVISQKPSRDICQRGTSLTIQCQVDSQVTMMFWYRQQPGQSLTLIATANQGSEATYESGFVIDKFPISRPNLTFSTLTVSNMSPEDSSIYLCSVGSDANSPLHFGNGTRLTVT.

This clone was seen just once. V gene TRBV2 combines with J gene TRBJ2-7, with 9 bases aligning to TRBD1. V gave up 5 bases and J gave up 6 bases; unmatched junction bases: 8. This CDR3 has 14 residues. Per germline, CDR1 SNHLY and CDR2 FYNNEI. The CDR3 DNA sequence: TGTGCCAGCAGTCGGGACAGGGAACCAGGCGAGCAGTACTTC. This sequence encodes CASSRDREPGEQYF.

The chain has TRBV7-9 and TRBJ1-2; 7 bases fit TRBD1. Germline CDR1 and CDR2: SEHNR and FQNEAQ (reference sequence). The CDR3 is 15 amino acids. The V and J ends lost 1 base and 3 bases, in that order; junction bases with no gene match: 5. CDR3 sequence (DNA): TGTGCCAGCAGCTTAGTAGGACAGGCCTACTATGGCTACACCTTC. Translation: CASSLVGQAYYGYTF.

The chain links TRBV28 to TRBJ1-6, with D tentatively TRBD1 (5 bases). Looked up from germline, CDR1 is MDHEN and CDR2 is SYDVKM. This CDR3 contains 14 residues. V lost 6 bases and J 9 bases, leaving 15 bases between the germline ends. CDR3 DNA sequence: TGTGCCAGCAGCCCTCCGGGGGACGGTTCACCCCTCCACTTT. Residues: CASSPPGDGSPLHF.

J is TRBJ2-1 and V is TRBV11-2, with no clear D. CDR3 length: 14 amino acids. Germline lookup yields CDR1 SGHAT and CDR2 FQNNGV. V lost 1 base and J 7 bases, leaving 11 bases between the germline ends. The CDR3 nucleotides read TGTGCCAGCAGCTTAGTATCAGGCACGAATGAGCAGTTCTTC. It specifies CASSLVSGTNEQFF.

The chain joins TRBV9 to TRBJ2-7; the match to TRBD1 covers 7 bases. V shed 3 bases, J shed 4 bases, and the junction held 10 bases outside the gene matches. This CDR3 contains 15 residues. The germline CDR1 and CDR2 sequences are SGDLS and YYNGEE. CDR3 in amino acids: CASSAGGQVGYEQYF. The CDR3 DNA follows: TGTGCCAGCAGCGCCGGTGGACAGGTGGGGTACGAGCAGTACTTC.

The chain links TRBV5-5 to TRBJ2-7; a possible D gene is TRBD2 (7 bases). Trimming removed 4 bases at V and 4 bases at J, with 15 bases between. Per germline, CDR1 SGHKS and CDR2 YYEKEE (reference sequence). The CDR3 has 14 residues. CDR3 loop: CASSPSGGWYEQYF. The CDR3 DNA reads as TGTGCCAGCAGCCCGTCGGGGGGCTGGTACGAGCAGTACTTC. Full variable domain (missing parts from reference TRBV5-5 and TRBJ2-7): DAGVTQSPTHLIKTRGQQVTLRCSPISGHKSVSWYQQVLGQGPQFIFQYYEKEERGRGNFPDRFSARQFPNYSSELNVNALLLGDSALYLCASSPSGGWYEQYFGPGTRLTVT.

The J gene is TRBJ2-3, the V gene TRBV2; 8 nucleotides match TRBD2. Germline CDR1 and CDR2: SNHLY and FYNNEI. Germline trimming cut 7 bases from V and 3 bases from J; bases unmatched to any gene: 9. CDR3 length equals 15 residues. In DNA, the CDR3 is TGTGCCAGCATCCAAGGGGGGACTAGTACAGATACGCAGTATTTT. Its protein product is CASIQGGTSTDTQYF.

The J gene is TRBJ2-3, the V gene TRBV30, with TRBD1 matching 8 bases. This CDR3 is built from 17 residues. V trimming: 2 bases; J trimming: 3 bases; junction bases outside the gene matches: 13. The germline V gene has CDR1 GTSNPN and CDR2 SVGIG (reference sequence). This CDR3 reads CAWSLAVRTGQTDTQYF. As DNA, the CDR3 is TGTGCCTGGAGTCTGGCCGTTCGGACAGGGCAAACAGATACGCAGTATTTT.

The gene calls are TRBV4-2 and TRBJ2-7; 9 bases fit TRBD2. V lost 0 bases, J lost 3 bases, and 3 bases stayed unmatched. Germline V gene lookup returns CDR1 LGHNA and CDR2 YNFKEQ. The CDR3 has 15 residues. The CDR3 reads CASSQEEREDYEQYF. The CDR3 coding sequence is TGTGCCAGCAGCCAAGAAGAGCGGGAGGACTACGAGCAGTACTTC.

Only one count was recorded for this clone. The chain links TRBV5-4 to TRBJ1-6; TRBD1 might be the D (6 bases). Germline V gene sequence: CDR1 SGHNT, CDR2 YYREEE (reference sequence). Trimming shortened V by 1 base and J by 5 bases, and 10 bases separated the two germline ends. The CDR3 loop spans 15 amino acids. The CDR3 loop is CASSLTGSHNSPLHF. In nucleotides, the CDR3 is TGTGCCAGCAGCTTGACAGGGTCTCATAATTCACCCCTCCACTTT.

The chain uses TRBV12-5 and TRBJ2-7; TRBD1 aligns across 7 bases. With V trimmed by 11 bases and J by 6 bases, 7 bases remained unmatched. CDR1 LGHNT and CDR2 FRNRAP come from the germline V gene. There are 11 residues in the CDR3. CDR3 nucleotide sequence: TGTGCTCATAGGGGGCAATTCGAGCAGTACTTC. Translated, it gives CAHRGQFEQYF.

V is TRBV28 and J is TRBJ2-7; 7 bases map to TRBD2. The CDR3 totals 15 residues. Germline-derived CDR1 and CDR2 are MDHEN and SYDVKM. With 6 bases clipped from V and 6 bases from J, the junction kept 14 bases outside the gene matches. The chain's CDR3 is CASSTLGLGLGEQYF. CDR3 coding DNA: TGTGCCAGCAGCACACTAGGACTAGGTCTCGGCGAGCAGTACTTC.

In its sample, this clone was seen a few times. The sample contains more than one DNA sequence encoding this CDR3. The J gene is TRBJ2-2, the V gene TRBV6-5; weak D call: TRBD2 (5 bases). Germline-derived CDR1 and CDR2 are MNHEY and SVGAGI. The V gene lost 3 bases and the J gene lost 7 bases, with 6 bases spanning the gap. The CDR3 covers 12 residues. CDR3 sequence: CASSYRGGELFF. In DNA, the CDR3 is TGTGCCAGCAGTTATCGGGGCGGGGAGCTGTTTTTT.

The rearrangement uses TRBV5-1 and TRBJ1-3, with D maybe TRBD1 (5 bases). Germline lookup yields CDR1 SGHRS and CDR2 YFSETQ. The CDR3 covers 14 residues. The germline V and J ends were trimmed by 0 bases and 3 bases, with 7 bases remaining between them. The CDR3 is CASSLGQYGNTIYF. CDR3 bases: TGCGCCAGCAGCTTGGGACAGTATGGAAACACCATATATTTT. Together with reference TRBV5-1 and TRBJ1-3, the CDR3 gives the full variable domain: KAGVTQTPRYLIKTRGQQVTLSCSPISGHRSVSWYQQTPGQGLQFLFEYFSETQRNKGNFPGRFSGRQFSNSRSEMNVSTLELGDSALYLCASSLGQYGNTIYFGEGSWLTVV.

The chain couples TRBV10-1 to TRBJ2-3; 7 bases line up with TRBD1. Germline assignment: CDR1 WNHNN and CDR2 SYGVQD (reference sequence). V trimming: 6 bases; J trimming: 5 bases; junction bases outside the gene matches: 8. The CDR3 length is 14 residues. CDR3 region: CASSVPGQRDTQYF. The CDR3 DNA follows: TGCGCCAGCAGCGTCCCGGGACAGCGAGATACGCAGTATTTT.

The rearrangement uses TRBV4-2 and TRBJ2-3; 7 bases map to TRBD2. J gave up 4 bases and V 3 bases, and 4 bases lay outside the gene matches. Germline CDR1 and CDR2: LGHNA and YNFKEQ. This CDR3 contains 14 residues. In nucleotides, the CDR3 is TGTGCCAGCAGCCACGAGGGAGGGCCAGATACGCAGTATTTT. Protein product: CASSHEGGPDTQYF.

This chain uses TRBV6-4 with TRBJ1-2; a possible D gene is TRBD1 (6 bases). Germline loops: CDR1 MRHNA, CDR2 SNTAGT. This CDR3 comprises 14 residues. Trimming shortened V by 5 bases and J by 7 bases, and 17 bases separated the two germline ends. The CDR3 here is CASSPDQGLGGYTF. Here the CDR3 DNA reads TGTGCCAGCAGTCCCGACCAGGGGCTAGGTGGCTACACCTTC.

This CDR3 reads CASSFGTEKETQYF. Written as DNA, the CDR3 is TGCGCCAGCAGCTTTGGGACAGAAAAAGAGACCCAGTACTTC. This sequence joins TRBV5-1 and TRBJ2-5, with 7 bases matching TRBD1. This CDR3 has 14 residues. Germline CDR1 SGHRS, CDR2 YFSETQ. Trimming at V came to 2 bases and at J to 3 bases, leaving 4 bases not matched to a gene.

The J gene is TRBJ1-1, the V gene TRBV7-9, with 7 bases fitting TRBD1. In germline, CDR1 is SEHNR, CDR2 FQNEAQ (reference sequence). J was trimmed by 11 bases and V by 5 bases; bases with no gene match: 14. There are 14 residues in the CDR3. The CDR3 DNA is TGTGCCAGCAGCGCCACAGGGGTGCCGAAGACTGCTTTCTTT. As protein: CASSATGVPKTAFF.

The gene calls are TRBV5-5 and TRBJ2-5; no definite D call. Germline CDR1 reads SGHKS; CDR2 reads YYEKEE (reference sequence). Trimming cost V 0 bases and J 1 base, with 7 bases left between them. The CDR3 runs to 14 residues. The CDR3 nucleotides are TGTGCCAGCAGCTTGGAGTGGGCCCAAGAGACCCAGTACTTC. This sequence encodes CASSLEWAQETQYF.

The V and J genes are TRBV7-9 and TRBJ1-1, with a possible D match to TRBD1 (6 bases). V lost 2 bases to trimming and J lost 1 base, with 11 bases between them. This CDR3 has 15 residues. The germline gives CDR1 SEHNR, CDR2 FQNEAQ (reference sequence). Written as DNA, the CDR3 is TGTGCCAGCAGCTTAAGTTCACAGGGGAACACTGAAGCTTTCTTT. Its translation: CASSLSSQGNTEAFF. The entire variable domain, with the rest obtained from reference TRBV7-9 and TRBJ1-1, is as follows: DTGVSQNPRHKITKRGQNVTFRCDPISEHNRLYWYRQTLGQGPEFLTYFQNEAQLEKSRLLSDRFSAERPKGSFSTLEIQRTEQGDSAMYLCASSLSSQGNTEAFFGQGTRLTVV.

The CDR3 loop reads CASSMVPQGETQYF. CDR3 nucleotides: TGTGCCAGTAGTATGGTTCCACAGGGAGAGACCCAGTACTTC. V is TRBV19 and J is TRBJ2-5, with D maybe TRBD1 (6 bases). With 3 bases removed from V and 4 bases from J, the gap between germline ends came to 12 bases. In germline, CDR1 is LNHDA, CDR2 SQIVND (reference sequence). The CDR3 runs to 14 residues.

This rearrangement joins TRBV19 to TRBJ1-2; 8 nucleotides match TRBD1. The germline V gene encodes CDR1 LNHDA and CDR2 SQIVND (reference sequence). With 4 bases clipped from V and 7 bases from J, the junction kept 8 bases outside the gene matches. The CDR3 consists of 14 residues. The CDR3 sequence is CASSTYTGGRGYTF. The CDR3 region has the DNA TGTGCCAGTAGTACGTATACAGGGGGACGTGGCTACACCTTC.